Listed below are T cell receptor beta chains from one sample, sequenced in a study of spatial heterogeneity in lung cancer. MiXCR, run by TCRdb on the 5' RACE reads, gives a single entry per CDR3 protein. The table has 18,000 or so distinct CDR3 sequences, 6.5% seen once. Material: lung tumor tissue, obtained at surgery. The receptors were sampled from a female donor with early-stage non-small cell lung cancer. The CDR3 runs from the conserved cysteine through the conserved F or W. A D gene is named only where the DNA matches it firmly. Only part of the rows carry a size: once, few, many, or a class if the clone is expanded.

V	size	J	length	D	CDR3	DNA
TRBV20-1	many	TRBJ2-7	16	-	CSARLSLGVSSYEQYF	TGCAGTGCTAGACTATCGCTAGGGGTCTCCTCCTACGAGCAGTACTTC
TRBV28	few	TRBJ2-2	13	-	CASIWGHTGELFF	TGTGCCAGCATTTGGGGCCACACCGGGGAGCTGTTTTTT
TRBV7-2	many	TRBJ2-5	15	TRBD1	CASSLDRGRQETQYF	TGTGCCAGCAGCTTAGACAGGGGGCGCCAAGAGACCCAGTACTTC
TRBV18	many	TRBJ1-1	15	-	CASSRQGDMNTEAFF	TGTGCCAGCTCACGCCAAGGGGATATGAACACTGAAGCTTTCTTT
TRBV7-6	few	TRBJ2-7	12	-	CASSLAGHEQYF	TGTGCCAGCAGCTTAGCGGGCCACGAGCAGTACTTC
TRBV7-3	medium-sized	TRBJ1-1	14	-	CASSLKPGDTEAFF	TGTGCCAGCAGCTTAAAGCCAGGGGACACTGAAGCTTTCTTT
TRBV15	many	TRBJ2-7	14	-	CATSRDWGPYEQYF	TGTGCCACCAGCAGAGATTGGGGTCCCTACGAGCAGTACTTC
TRBV20-1	many	TRBJ2-5	17	-	CSARRAESKLVEETQYF	TGCAGTGCTAGAAGGGCGGAGTCCAAGTTGGTGGAAGAGACCCAGTACTTC
TRBV15	many	TRBJ2-7	14	-	CATSRDPSGNEQYF	TGTGCCACCAGCAGAGACCCGTCGGGCAACGAGCAGTACTTC
TRBV2	many	TRBJ2-7	14	TRBD1	CASSRDRGMSEQYF	TGTGCCAGCAGTAGGGACAGGGGCATGAGCGAGCAGTACTTC
TRBV7-9	medium-sized	TRBJ2-3	16	TRBD2	CASSLRREESTDTQYF	TGTGCCAGCAGCTTACGACGGGAGGAGAGCACAGATACGCAGTATTTT
TRBV19	medium-sized	TRBJ1-5	18	-	CASSIARNWGSSNQPQHF	TGTGCCAGTAGTATAGCTCGAAACTGGGGCAGTAGCAATCAGCCCCAGCATTTT
TRBV12-5	-	TRBJ1-5	17	-	CASLVPRRPYSNQPQHF	TGTGCTAGTTTGGTCCCTCGTCGGCCGTATAGCAATCAGCCCCAGCATTTT
TRBV6-2/TRBV6-3	many	TRBJ2-1	15	-	CASSRPVSTYNEQFF	TGTGCCAGCAGCCGGCCGGTTTCCACCTACAATGAGCAGTTCTTC
TRBV5-6	many	TRBJ2-1	15	-	CASSFTASSYNEQFF	TGTGCCAGCAGCTTTACAGCTAGCTCCTACAATGAGCAGTTCTTC
TRBV20-1	few	TRBJ2-5	14	TRBD1	CSARVLTGGETQYF	TGCAGTGCTAGAGTCCTGACAGGGGGAGAGACCCAGTACTTC
TRBV20-1	many	TRBJ2-5	12	-	CSARLGRETQYF	TGCAGTGCTAGATTGGGGAGGGAGACCCAGTACTTC
TRBV18	many	TRBJ2-7	19	TRBD2	CASSLSTGLAGGQAYEQYF	TGTGCCAGCTCACTCTCGACGGGACTAGCGGGAGGACAAGCCTACGAGCAGTACTTC
TRBV20-1	many	TRBJ1-5	15	TRBD1	CSARDDRVGNQPQHF	TGCAGTGCTAGAGATGACAGGGTGGGGAATCAGCCCCAGCATTTT
TRBV9	few	TRBJ1-1	13	TRBD1	CASSARGLAEAFF	TGTGCCAGCAGCGCGAGGGGGCTCGCTGAAGCTTTCTTT
TRBV6-2/TRBV6-3	medium-sized	TRBJ2-5	12	TRBD1	CAIRTGEETQYF	TGTGCCATCCGGACAGGGGAAGAGACCCAGTACTTC
TRBV9	many	TRBJ2-1	15	-	CASSVAFGGYNEQFF	TGTGCCAGCAGCGTAGCGTTCGGCGGCTACAATGAGCAGTTCTTC
TRBV11-2	many	TRBJ2-2	17	TRBD2	CASSGGSSGGATGELFF	TGTGCCAGCAGCGGGGGCTCTAGCGGGGGCGCCACCGGGGAGCTGTTTTTT
TRBV28	few	TRBJ1-2	12	-	CASSFSNYGYTF	TGTGCCAGCAGTTTCAGCAACTATGGCTACACCTTC
TRBV4-3	many	TRBJ2-2	19	-	CASSQGSQRWTLNTGELFF	TGCGCCAGCAGCCAAGGTTCCCAACGGTGGACTTTGAACACCGGGGAGCTGTTTTTT
TRBV28	many	TRBJ2-7	11	-	CASSHAYEQYF	TGTGCCAGCAGTCATGCCTACGAGCAGTACTTC
TRBV12-3/TRBV12-4	many	TRBJ1-2	13	TRBD1	CASSFNRGDGYTF	TGTGCCAGCAGTTTCAACAGGGGGGATGGCTACACCTTC
TRBV11-1	many	TRBJ2-7	16	TRBD1	CASSPRPGTVAYEQYF	TGTGCCAGCAGCCCCAGACCCGGGACAGTTGCCTACGAGCAGTACTTC
TRBV2	many	TRBJ1-5	12	-	CASSEAQKPQHF	TGTGCCAGCAGTGAAGCCCAGAAGCCCCAGCATTTT
TRBV28	many	TRBJ2-5	15	-	CASSQPRGGSETQYF	TGTGCCAGCAGTCAACCCAGGGGCGGCTCGGAGACCCAGTACTTC
TRBV28	many	TRBJ2-3	17	TRBD2	CASSLPPGLALTDTQYF	TGTGCCAGCAGTTTACCACCGGGACTAGCTCTTACAGATACGCAGTATTTT
TRBV20-1	many	TRBJ2-1	17	TRBD2	CSARDPVLAGFYNEQFF	TGCAGTGCTAGAGATCCGGTGCTAGCGGGGTTTTACAATGAGCAGTTCTTC
TRBV3-1	many	TRBJ1-2	14	TRBD1	CASSQRDRGAGYTF	TGTGCCAGCAGCCAACGGGACAGGGGCGCTGGCTACACCTTC
TRBV5-1	many	TRBJ1-1	15	-	CASSLDGQLNTEAFF	TGCGCCAGCAGCTTGGACGGACAGTTGAACACTGAAGCTTTCTTT
TRBV9	-	TRBJ1-5	12	-	CASSAGYQPQHF	TGTGCCAGCAGCGCGGGGTATCAGCCCCAGCATTTT
TRBV25-1	many	TRBJ2-1	19	TRBD2	CASSEAHPTLAGAFNEQFF	TGTGCCAGCAGTGAGGCGCACCCGACACTAGCGGGAGCATTCAATGAGCAGTTCTTC
TRBV6-6	many	TRBJ1-4	11	-	CASNFGGKLFF	TGTGCCAGCAATTTTGGCGGAAAACTGTTTTTT
TRBV9	many	TRBJ1-1	14	TRBD1	CASSRTGEVGEAFF	TGTGCCAGCAGCAGGACAGGGGAGGTGGGTGAAGCTTTCTTT
TRBV7-2	many	TRBJ2-1	17	-	CASSPPSTGTPYNEQFF	TGTGCCAGCAGCCCCCCCTCGACCGGGACGCCGTACAATGAGCAGTTCTTC
TRBV28	-	TRBJ2-7	15	-	CASTRLGGRSYEQYF	TGTGCCAGCACCCGGCTTGGGGGACGCTCCTACGAGCAGTACTTC
TRBV27	medium-sized	TRBJ1-6	12	-	CASRERNSPLHF	TGTGCCAGCAGGGAGAGAAATTCACCCCTCCACTTT
TRBV7-8	many	TRBJ2-2	18	-	CASSLGRRGSRETGELFF	TGTGCCAGCAGCTTAGGCCGCCGAGGGAGTCGGGAAACCGGGGAGCTGTTTTTT
TRBV6-5	medium-sized	TRBJ2-7	14	-	CASSTRDHSYEQYF	TGTGCCAGCAGTACCCGGGACCACTCCTACGAGCAGTACTTC
TRBV7-2	many	TRBJ1-4	15	-	CASSFSWATNEKLFF	TGTGCCAGCAGCTTTTCCTGGGCAACTAATGAAAAACTGTTTTTT
TRBV27	many	TRBJ1-4	14	TRBD1	CASRNRDRDEKLFF	TGTGCCAGCAGAAATCGGGACAGGGATGAAAAACTGTTTTTT
TRBV7-9	many	TRBJ1-1	15	-	CASSLGVGGNTEAFF	TGTGCCAGCAGCTTAGGGGTAGGCGGGAACACTGAAGCTTTCTTT
TRBV7-9	many	TRBJ2-2	15	TRBD2	CASSPRLASSGELFF	TGTGCCAGCAGTCCCCGACTAGCCTCCAGCGGGGAGCTGTTTTTT